This TCR beta chain was sequenced in a study of cytomegalovirus exposure and HLA in healthy donors. V lost 5 bases, J lost 6 bases, and 13 bases lay in between. The CDR3 runs to 13 residues. Germline-derived CDR1 and CDR2 are MDHEN and SYDVKM. Method: immunoSEQ multiplex PCR; TCRdb's copy keeps in-frame clones and lacks some. The sample shows 100,000 to 150,000 clones, around 90% of them seen only once. In regard to this clone: Antigen: not known.

General study results and limits: There were about 160 TCR beta chains listed as cytomegalovirus-associated. Most TCR sequences were rare, but some public TCRs occurred in many donors.

The chain employs TRBV28 and TRBJ1-1; D not certain. The sequenced sample was PBMCs. This TCR was recovered from a woman under 30 in good health and CMV-seronegative. Here the CDR3 reads CASSPSGTSEAFF. CDR3 coding DNA: TGTGCCAGCAGTCCCTCAGGTACTTCTGAAGCTTTCTTT.